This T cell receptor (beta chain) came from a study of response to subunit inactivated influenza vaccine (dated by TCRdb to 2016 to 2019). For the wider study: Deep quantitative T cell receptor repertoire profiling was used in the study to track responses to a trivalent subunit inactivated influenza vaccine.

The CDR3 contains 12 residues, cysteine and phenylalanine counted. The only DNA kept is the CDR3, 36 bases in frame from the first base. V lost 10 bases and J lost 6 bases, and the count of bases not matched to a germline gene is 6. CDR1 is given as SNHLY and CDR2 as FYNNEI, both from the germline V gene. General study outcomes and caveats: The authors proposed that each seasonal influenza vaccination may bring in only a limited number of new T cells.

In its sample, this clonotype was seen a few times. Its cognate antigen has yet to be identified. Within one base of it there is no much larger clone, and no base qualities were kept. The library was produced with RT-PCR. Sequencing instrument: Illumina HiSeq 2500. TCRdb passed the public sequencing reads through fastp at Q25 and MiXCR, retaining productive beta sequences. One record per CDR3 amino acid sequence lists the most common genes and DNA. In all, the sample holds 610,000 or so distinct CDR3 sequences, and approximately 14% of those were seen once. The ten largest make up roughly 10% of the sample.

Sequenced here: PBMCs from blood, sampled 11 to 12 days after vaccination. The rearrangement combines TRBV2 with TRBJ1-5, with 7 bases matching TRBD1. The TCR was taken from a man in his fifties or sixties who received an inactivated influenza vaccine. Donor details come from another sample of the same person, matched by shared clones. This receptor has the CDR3 CATRQGGQPQHF. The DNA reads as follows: TGTGCCACCCGACAGGGAGGTCAGCCCCAGCATTTT. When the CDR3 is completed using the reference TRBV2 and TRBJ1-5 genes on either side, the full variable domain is EPEVTQTPSHQVTQMGQEVILRCVPISNHLYFYWYRQILGQKVEFLVSFYNNEISEKSEIFDDQFSVERPDGSNFTLKIRSTKLEDSAMYFCATRQGGQPQHFGDGTRLSIL.